This T cell receptor (beta chain) was captured by sequencing in a study of vaccination and CD4 T cells after COVID-19. Time point defined: late sampling 161 to 241 days after vaccination in a few convalescent patients. Treatment described: approximately 11-day PBMC culture with coronavirus spike peptide pools or control peptides (ViraFEST assay). Before TCRs were sequenced, ViraFEST expanded antigen-specific T cells with peptide pools. The CDR3 totals 13 residues. Germline-derived CDR1 and CDR2 are SEHNR and FQNEAQ (reference sequence). Sequencing of DNA taken from cultured CD4+ T cells relied on the Oncomine TCR Beta short-read assay. TCRdb reprocessed the PCR reads via MiXCR and lists one record per CDR3 protein. Altogether some 25,000 distinct CDR3 sequences are present, 30% being singletons, with the ten largest covering roughly 3%. A remark on this clonotype: Its antigen remains unknown. At one of its ends the junction is not consistent with the germline gene, which may arise from a read error.

General observations from the study: The study found median SARS-CoV-2-reactive clonotypes rising from roughly 19 to 38, not significantly.

The sequencing used CD4+ T cells from blood, cultured in vitro, collected about 7 months after SARS-CoV-2 vaccination. The TCR comes from a human donor who had recovered from COVID-19. The chain carries TRBV7-9 and TRBJ2-2; D is undetermined. The CDR3, as DNA: TGTGCCTGCAGCCCTCGTGATTCCGGGGAGCTGTTTTTT. This gives the protein CACSPRDSGELFF.